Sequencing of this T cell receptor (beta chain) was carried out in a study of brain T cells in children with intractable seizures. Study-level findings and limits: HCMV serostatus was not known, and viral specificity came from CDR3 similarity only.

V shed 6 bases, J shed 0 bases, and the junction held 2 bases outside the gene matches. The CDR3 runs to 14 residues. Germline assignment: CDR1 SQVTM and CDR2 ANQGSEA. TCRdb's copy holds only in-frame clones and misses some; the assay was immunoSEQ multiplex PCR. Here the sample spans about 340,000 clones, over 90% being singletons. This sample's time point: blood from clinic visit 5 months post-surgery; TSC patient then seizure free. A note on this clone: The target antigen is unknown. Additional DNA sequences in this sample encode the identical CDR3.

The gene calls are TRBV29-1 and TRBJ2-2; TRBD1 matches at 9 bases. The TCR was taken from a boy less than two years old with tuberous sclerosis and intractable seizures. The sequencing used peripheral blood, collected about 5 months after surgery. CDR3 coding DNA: TGCAGCGTCCGGGACAGGGCGAACACCGGGGAGCTGTTTTTT. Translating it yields CSVRDRANTGELFF.